This T cell receptor beta chain is from a study of vaccination and CD4 T cells after COVID-19. As for the study in general: Convalescent patients gave post-COVID blood a median about 95 days post-diagnosis, range 35 to 161.

This clonotype has a handful of counts. As yet, its antigen is unknown. Germline V gene sequence: CDR1 MNHEY, CDR2 SVGEGT. The CDR3 covers 13 residues. Trimming took 4 bases from V and 3 from J; bases not matched to a gene: 1. Sequencing of cultured CD4+ T cell DNA used the Oncomine TCR Beta short-read assay. Genomic DNA was isolated from cultured CD4+ T cells. TCRdb re-called the PCR reads through MiXCR, storing one row per CDR3 protein. The table includes approximately 13,000 distinct CDR3 sequences, about 60% detected once. Treatment meaning: roughly 11-day PBMC culture with coronavirus spike peptide pools or control peptides (ViraFEST assay). ViraFEST relied on peptide pools to expand antigen-specific T cells; the TCRs were sequenced afterward. Positive PCR tests were logged from March through December 2020, ahead of US Alpha, Beta and Delta variants.

The TCR was taken from a human donor who had recovered from COVID-19. Sample: CD4+ T cells from blood, cultured in vitro. The V gene is TRBV6-2 or TRBV6-3, the J gene TRBJ1-2; 8 bases align to TRBD1. CDR3 in amino acids: CASSSGQDYGYTF. CDR3 nucleotides: TGTGCCAGCAGTTCGGGACAGGACTATGGCTACACCTTC.